This TCR beta chain was identified in a study of CD8 T cells in Susac syndrome. The authors reverse transcribed roughly 0.45 to 1 ug RNA with random hexamers. TCRdb itself ran the immunoSEQ multiplex PCR reads through MiXCR, one entry per CDR3 protein. This sample has about 80,000 distinct CDR3 sequences, with 94% found just once. Germline lookup yields CDR1 DFQATT and CDR2 SNEGSKA (reference sequence). The V end was cut by 6 bases, the J end by 6 bases, with 18 bases between. The CDR3 is 14 amino acids. The source is a human donor with Susac syndrome. The chain joins TRBV20-1 to TRBJ2-1; D is perhaps TRBD2 (6 bases). Sample: CD8+ T cells from PBMCs. In DNA form, the CDR3 reads TGCAGTGCATTCGGACTAACATACACCAATGAGCAGTTCTTC. It is translated as CSAFGLTYTNEQFF.